The TCR beta chain described here comes from a study of T cell responses to AZD1222 COVID-19 vaccine. Second-dose groups at about 4 or about 12 weeks were pooled. General study findings and limits: Seropositive status at baseline applied to only 6 or 7 AZD1222 recipients. Mapped onto spike, vaccine-associated CD4 TCRs spanned it and were dominant at 160-218 and 743-854. Unmutated variant regions reportedly attract nearly half of all spike-specific TCRs.

A word on this clone: Its antigen is not identified.

Libraries were prepared by immunoSEQ multiplex PCR; TCRdb keeps only in-frame clonotypes and omits some of them. In the table there are around 150,000 clones, roughly 91% of which are singletons. V shed 4 bases and J shed 0 bases, with 4 bases lying between them. The CDR3 length is 13 residues. The germline V gene has CDR1 LNHDA and CDR2 SQIVND (reference sequence). This receptor was taken from an adult who received the AZD1222 COVID-19 vaccine. The source material was peripheral blood, sampled 28 days after the second AZD1222 dose. This sequence joins TRBV19 and TRBJ1-5; D gene uncertain. The CDR3 region has the DNA TGTGCCAGTAGTAAGTATAGCAATCAGCCCCAGCATTTT. Translation gives CASSKYSNQPQHF.